This TCR beta chain emerged from a study of blood T cell repertoires in COVID-19. About the study: Researchers got acute and convalescent COVID-19 samples from the United States, Italy and Spain. In each case, the material was cDNA or gDNA derived from T cells, B-cell-depleted T cells, or PBMCs.

As handled by the study authors: The assay estimated nucleated cells by amplifying reference gene primers. Clones were sequenced by immunoSEQ multiplex PCR, and TCRdb holds only the in-frame ones, with some missing. D and trimming come from the DNA, and the V and J calls and clone size come from that table. The sample lists about 73,000 clones, roughly nine tenths occurring once. This clone has just one count. CDR3 length: 14 residues. Germline values: CDR1 LNHDA, CDR2 SQIVND (reference sequence). Trimming pared 4 bases from V and 4 bases from J, leaving 13 bases between. Sequences were obtained from peripheral blood. The sequence was obtained from a man of 80 years or more with acute or convalescent COVID-19. This chain connects TRBV19 to TRBJ1-1; D possibly corresponds to TRBD1 (6 bases). The CDR3 reads CASSTTGVATEAFF. The CDR3 nucleotides read TGTGCCAGTAGTACGACAGGAGTTGCCACTGAAGCTTTCTTT.